This T cell receptor beta chain is drawn from a study of lymphopenia after photon versus proton radiotherapy. The repertoire was sequenced with immunoSEQ multiplex PCR; TCRdb's copy has only in-frame clones and lacks some. This sample has around 26,000 clones, with approximately 85% found just once. The CDR3 sequence is 13 residues long. With 5 bases removed from V and 11 bases from J, the gap between germline ends came to 17 bases. The germline V gene has CDR1 SGHTA and CDR2 FQGTGA. Remarks on this clone: Its specificity is not known.

The study, taken as a whole, reports: After lymphocyte nadir, photon-treated repertoires showed oligoclonal expansion, especially CD8+ Temra.

The chain recombines TRBV7-3 with TRBJ2-3; D remains unclear. The sequence was obtained from a man aged 50 or older with gastric cancer. The sequencing here drew on peripheral blood, taken from a patient treated with photon-based radiotherapy. The CDR3 sequence is CASSPTLDHGQYF. Here the CDR3 DNA reads TGTGCCAGCAGCCCAACTCTGGACCACGGGCAGTATTTT. The full variable domain, completed using reference TRBV7-3 and TRBJ2-3, is GAGVSQTPSNKVTEKGKYVELRCDPISGHTALYWYRQSLGQGPEFLIYFQGTGAADDSGLPNDRFFAVRPEGSVSTLKIQRTERGDSAVYLCASSPTLDHGQYFGPGTRLTVL.